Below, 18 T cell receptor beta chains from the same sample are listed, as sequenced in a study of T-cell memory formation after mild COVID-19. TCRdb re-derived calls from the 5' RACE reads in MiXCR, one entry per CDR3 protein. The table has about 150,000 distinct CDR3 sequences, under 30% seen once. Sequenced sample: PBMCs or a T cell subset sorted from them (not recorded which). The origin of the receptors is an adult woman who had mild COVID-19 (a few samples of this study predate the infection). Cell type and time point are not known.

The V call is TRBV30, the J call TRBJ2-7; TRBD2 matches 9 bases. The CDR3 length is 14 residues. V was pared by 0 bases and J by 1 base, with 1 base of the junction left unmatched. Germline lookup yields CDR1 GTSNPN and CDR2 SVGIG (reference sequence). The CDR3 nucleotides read TGTGCCTGGAGTGTGACTAGCGGATCCTACGAGCAGTACTTC. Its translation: CAWSVTSGSYEQYF.

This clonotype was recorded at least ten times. The CDR3 reads CASTAWSATNEKLFF. In nucleotides, the CDR3 is TGTGCCAGCACGGCATGGTCCGCAACTAATGAAAAACTGTTTTTT. The chain is built from TRBV7-9 and TRBJ1-4, with D unresolved. CDR1 SEHNR and CDR2 FQNEAQ come from the germline V gene (reference sequence). V was pared by 7 bases and J by 0 bases, with 12 bases between. The CDR3 runs 15 residues.

CDR3 sequence: CASSLSAFSNQPQHF. The CDR3 DNA reads TGTGCCAGCAGTTTAAGTGCTTTTAGCAATCAGCCCCAGCATTTT. This chain joins TRBV27 and TRBJ1-5; no clear D gene. Germline V gene sequence: CDR1 MNHEY, CDR2 SMNVEV (reference sequence). CDR3 length equals 15 residues. V was shortened by 2 bases and J by 0 bases, with 8 bases between the two germline ends.

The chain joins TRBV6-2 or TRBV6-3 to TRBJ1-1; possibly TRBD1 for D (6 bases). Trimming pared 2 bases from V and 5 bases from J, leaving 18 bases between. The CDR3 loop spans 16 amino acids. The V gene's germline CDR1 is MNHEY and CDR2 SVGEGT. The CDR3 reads CASSYEIAGASTEAFF. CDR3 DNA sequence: TGTGCCAGCAGTTACGAAATAGCGGGGGCATCAACTGAAGCTTTCTTT.

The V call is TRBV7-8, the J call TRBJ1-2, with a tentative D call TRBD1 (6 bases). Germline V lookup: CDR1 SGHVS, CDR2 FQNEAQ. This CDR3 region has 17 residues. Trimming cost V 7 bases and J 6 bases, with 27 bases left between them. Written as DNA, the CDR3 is TGTGCCAGCATGTATTCCGTCCCGGGACAAGGAAGGGATGGCTACACCTTC. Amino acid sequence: CASMYSVPGQGRDGYTF.

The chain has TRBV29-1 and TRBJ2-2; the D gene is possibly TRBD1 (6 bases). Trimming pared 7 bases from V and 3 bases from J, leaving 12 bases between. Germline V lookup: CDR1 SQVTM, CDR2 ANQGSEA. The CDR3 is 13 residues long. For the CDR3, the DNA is TGCAGCGGGTCATGGGGGCACACCGGGGAGCTGTTTTTT. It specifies CSGSWGHTGELFF.

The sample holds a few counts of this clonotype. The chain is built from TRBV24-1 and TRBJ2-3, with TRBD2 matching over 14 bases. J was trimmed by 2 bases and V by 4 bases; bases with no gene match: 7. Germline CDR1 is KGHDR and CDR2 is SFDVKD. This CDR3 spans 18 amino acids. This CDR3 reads CATSEGTSGGVFTDTQYF. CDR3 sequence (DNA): TGTGCCACCAGTGAGGGGACTAGCGGGGGAGTCTTCACAGATACGCAGTATTTT.

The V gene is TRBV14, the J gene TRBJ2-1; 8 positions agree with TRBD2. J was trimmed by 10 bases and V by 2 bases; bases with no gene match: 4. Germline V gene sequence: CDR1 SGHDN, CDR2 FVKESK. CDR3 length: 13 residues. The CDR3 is CASSQTRTSEQFF. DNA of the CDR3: TGTGCCAGCAGCCAAACCCGGACTAGCGAGCAGTTCTTC.

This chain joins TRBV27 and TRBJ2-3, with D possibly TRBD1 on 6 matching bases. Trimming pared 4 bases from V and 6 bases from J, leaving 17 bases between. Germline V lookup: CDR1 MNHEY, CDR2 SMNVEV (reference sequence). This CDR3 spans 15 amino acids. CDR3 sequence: CASSSKTGLRDTQYF. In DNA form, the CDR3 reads TGTGCCAGCAGTTCGAAGACAGGCCTTAGGGATACGCAGTATTTT.

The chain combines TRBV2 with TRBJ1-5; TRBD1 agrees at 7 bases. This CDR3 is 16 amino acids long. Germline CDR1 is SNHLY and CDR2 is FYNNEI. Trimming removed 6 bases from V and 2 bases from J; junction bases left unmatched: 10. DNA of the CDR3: TGTGCCAGCAGCGAGACAGGGATGGCCGGCAATCAGCCCCAGCATTTT. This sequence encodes CASSETGMAGNQPQHF.

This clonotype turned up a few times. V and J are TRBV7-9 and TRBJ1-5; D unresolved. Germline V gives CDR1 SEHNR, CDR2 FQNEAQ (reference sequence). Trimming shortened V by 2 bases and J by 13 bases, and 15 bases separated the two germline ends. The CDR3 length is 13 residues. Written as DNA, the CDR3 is TGTGCCAGCAGCTTAAGCTGGCCAGGCCAACAGCATTTT. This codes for CASSLSWPGQQHF.

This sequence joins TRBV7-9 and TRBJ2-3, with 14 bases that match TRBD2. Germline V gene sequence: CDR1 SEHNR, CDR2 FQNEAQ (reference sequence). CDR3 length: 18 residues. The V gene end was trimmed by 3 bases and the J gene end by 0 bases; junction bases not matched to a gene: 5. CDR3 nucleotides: TGTGCCAGCAGCTTCGGACTAGCGGGGGGATTTAGCACAGATACGCAGTATTTT. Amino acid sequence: CASSFGLAGGFSTDTQYF.

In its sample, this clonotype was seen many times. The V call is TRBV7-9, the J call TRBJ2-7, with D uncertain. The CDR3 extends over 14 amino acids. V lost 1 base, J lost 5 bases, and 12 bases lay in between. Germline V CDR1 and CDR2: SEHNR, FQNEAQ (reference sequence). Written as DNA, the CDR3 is TGTGCCAGCAGCTTAGTAGTAGGCAGCGACGAGCAGTACTTC. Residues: CASSLVVGSDEQYF.

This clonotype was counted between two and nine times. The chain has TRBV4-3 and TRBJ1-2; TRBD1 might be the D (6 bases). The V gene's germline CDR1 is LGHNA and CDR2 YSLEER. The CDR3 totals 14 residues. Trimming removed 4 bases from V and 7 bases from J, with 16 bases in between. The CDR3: CASSRPGETRGYTF. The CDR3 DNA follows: TGCGCCAGCAGCCGACCAGGGGAGACGCGTGGCTACACCTTC.

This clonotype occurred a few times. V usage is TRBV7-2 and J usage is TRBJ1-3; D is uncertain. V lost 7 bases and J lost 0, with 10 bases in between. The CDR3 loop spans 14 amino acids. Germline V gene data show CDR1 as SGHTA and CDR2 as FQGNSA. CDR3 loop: CASTPGVSGNTIYF. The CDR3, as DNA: TGTGCCAGCACCCCGGGTGTCTCTGGAAACACCATATATTTT.

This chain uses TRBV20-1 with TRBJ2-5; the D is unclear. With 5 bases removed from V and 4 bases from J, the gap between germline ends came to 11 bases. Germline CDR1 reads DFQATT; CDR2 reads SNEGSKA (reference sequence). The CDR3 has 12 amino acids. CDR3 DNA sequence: TGCAGTGCTGCGTGGGTCCGAGAGACCCAGTACTTC. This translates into CSAAWVRETQYF.

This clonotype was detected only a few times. Written as DNA, the CDR3 is TGTGCCAGCAGTTTACGAGGGGCGGCTCCACTTCACGAACCTATGGCTGCAAGCTATGGCTACACCTTC. Translation gives CASSLRGAAPLHEPMAASYGYTF. The chain carries TRBV12-3 or TRBV12-4 and TRBJ1-2, with D maybe TRBD1 (5 bases). The CDR3 consists of 23 residues. V was cut by 2 bases and J by 4 bases, with 38 bases left in between.

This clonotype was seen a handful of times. CDR3 sequence (DNA): TGTGCCAGCAGCTTCATAGCGACCCTAGAGGAGACCCAGTACTTC. Amino acids: CASSFIATLEETQYF. The rearrangement links TRBV7-9 to TRBJ2-5; possibly TRBD2 for D (5 bases). Trimming took 3 bases from V and 5 from J, leaving 16 bases between them. The length of the CDR3 is 15 residues. The germline CDR1 and CDR2 sequences are SEHNR and FQNEAQ (reference sequence). The full variable domain, in which reference TRBV7-9 and TRBJ2-5 provide the parts outside the CDR3, is DTGVSQNPRHKITKRGQNVTFRCDPISEHNRLYWYRQTLGQGPEFLTYFQNEAQLEKSRLLSDRFSAERPKGSFSTLEIQRTEQGDSAMYLCASSFIATLEETQYFGPGTRLLVL.